The 17 T cell receptor beta chains reported below all come from one sample, sequenced in a study of cytomegalovirus exposure and HLA in healthy donors. Both 60 Vbeta primers and 13 Jbeta primers went into the PCR. Profiled with immunoSEQ multiplex PCR; TCRdb holds only in-frame clones, not every one. This table holds around 130,000 clones, around 86% found once. Material: PBMCs. These receptors were taken from a young man in good health and CMV-seronegative.

The rearrangement uses TRBV6-5 and TRBJ1-1; D ambiguous. V was shortened by 7 bases and J by 2 bases, with 5 bases between the two germline ends. This CDR3 region has 11 residues. CDR1 is MNHEY and CDR2 is SVGAGI in the germline V gene. The CDR3 coding sequence is TGTGCCAGCATCCTAAACACTGAAGCTTTCTTT. This translates into CASILNTEAFF.

In the case of this clone: At one end the junction does not follow the germline gene, possibly because of a read error. The V and J genes are TRBV28 and TRBJ2-4, with D possibly being TRBD2 (5 bases). Germline V CDR1 and CDR2: MDHEN, SYDVKM. This CDR3 region has 18 residues. CDR3: CATHTTRTLPLARNIQYF. CDR3 DNA: TGTGCCACGCATACGACTCGTACACTCCCGCTAGCCAGAAACATTCAGTACTTC.

The gene calls are TRBV10-3 and TRBJ1-2, with 9 bases aligning to TRBD1. The junction had 11 bases not matched to a gene; V was cut back by 10 bases and J by 8 bases. CDR3 length: 13 residues. Germline V lookup: CDR1 ENHRY, CDR2 SYGVKD. The CDR3 loop reads CATYPTGGSGYTF. In nucleotides, the CDR3 is TGTGCCACCTACCCCACAGGGGGCAGCGGCTACACCTTC.

The gene calls are TRBV10-3 and TRBJ2-7; perhaps TRBD1 as D (6 bases). This CDR3 spans 18 amino acids. The V end was cut by 7 bases, the J end by 2 bases, with 27 bases between. Per the germline V gene, CDR1 is ENHRY and CDR2 is SYGVKD. CDR3 amino acids: CAINETGIDRLDPYEQYF. CDR3 coding DNA: TGTGCCATCAACGAGACAGGAATCGATCGATTGGACCCCTACGAGCAGTACTTC.

This clone was seen only a few times. For the CDR3, the DNA is TGCGCCAGCAGCCAAGACCCAGGCACCTACGGCCTGACTTTC. This sequence encodes CASSQDPGTYGLTF. The V call is TRBV4-1, the J call TRBJ2-6; D not certain. Trimming took off 0 bases at V and 15 bases at J, with 15 bases between the two ends. CDR3 length equals 14 residues. Germline CDR1 is MGHRA and CDR2 is YSYEKL.

This chain links TRBV10-3 with TRBJ2-1; D is perhaps TRBD2 (6 bases). Trimming removed 0 bases from V and 0 bases from J, with 6 bases in between. The CDR3 extends over 15 amino acids. Germline loops: CDR1 ENHRY, CDR2 SYGVKD. CDR3 coding DNA: TGTGCCATCAGTGAGTCGGGGGGCTCCTACAATGAGCAGTTCTTC. Its protein is CAISESGGSYNEQFF.

The chain has TRBV28 and TRBJ1-4, with D perhaps matching TRBD1 (5 bases). Germline V gives CDR1 MDHEN, CDR2 SYDVKM. Trimming pared 3 bases from V and 10 bases from J, leaving 15 bases between. The CDR3 is made up of 14 amino acids. CDR3 loop: CASSFPQPGGKLFF. CDR3 sequence (DNA): TGTGCCAGCAGTTTTCCTCAACCGGGGGGAAAACTGTTTTTT.

This chain connects TRBV11-2 to TRBJ2-7; D is perhaps TRBD2 (5 bases). The germline gives CDR1 SGHAT, CDR2 FQNNGV. CDR3 length equals 18 residues. The germline V and J ends were trimmed by 0 bases and 1 base, with 19 bases remaining between them. CDR3 amino acids: CASSLDLGGGGPSYEQYF. CDR3 DNA sequence: TGTGCCAGCAGCTTAGATCTGGGTGGAGGAGGACCTTCCTACGAGCAGTACTTC.

CDR3: CAWSVWRDEQYF. In nucleotides, the CDR3 is TGTGCCTGGAGTGTATGGCGGGACGAGCAGTACTTC. This chain links TRBV30 with TRBJ2-7; tentatively, D is TRBD2 (5 bases). V gave up 0 bases and J gave up 5 bases, with 8 bases separating them. CDR1 and CDR2 (germline): GTSNPN, SVGIG (reference sequence). This CDR3 contains 12 residues.

The chain employs TRBV9 and TRBJ2-3; TRBD2 matches 7 bases. This CDR3 is built from 10 residues. Trimming cost V 3 bases and J 14 bases; bases outside gene matches: 3. Germline V gene lookup returns CDR1 SGDLS and CDR2 YYNGEE. The CDR3 protein is CASSGAGLYF. The DNA of the CDR3 is TGTGCCAGCAGCGGAGCGGGGCTGTATTTT.

The chain employs TRBV14 and TRBJ2-1; 7 bases align to TRBD1. Germline values: CDR1 SGHDN, CDR2 FVKESK. This CDR3 contains 15 residues. J lost 4 bases, V lost 1 base, and 4 bases had no gene match. CDR3 coding DNA: TGTGCCAGCAGCCAAGTGCCAGGGGGATACAATGAGCAGTTCTTC. Protein sequence: CASSQVPGGYNEQFF.

Comments on this clone: The junction shows a germline mismatch at one end, possibly a read error. The chain uses TRBV7-9 and TRBJ2-7; the D gene is possibly TRBD1 (6 bases). Germline loops: CDR1 SEHNR, CDR2 FQNEAQ (reference sequence). The CDR3 contains 13 residues. This chain's CDR3 is CSSSTWTAYEQYF. The CDR3 region has the DNA TGTTCCAGCAGCACTTGGACAGCCTACGAGCAGTACTTC.

The gene calls are TRBV7-9 and TRBJ1-1; unclear D gene. Trimming left V 2 bases short and J 1 base short, with 17 bases between. This CDR3 comprises 17 residues. Germline V gene sequence: CDR1 SEHNR, CDR2 FQNEAQ (reference sequence). CDR3 sequence reads: CASSLQASRTPNTEAFF. The DNA for the CDR3 is TGTGCCAGCAGCTTACAGGCTAGCCGAACCCCGAACACTGAAGCTTTCTTT.

The sample holds one count of this clone. The V gene is TRBV9, the J gene TRBJ2-3; 12 bases are a match to TRBD2. CDR3 length: 16 residues. The germline CDR1 and CDR2 sequences are SGDLS and YYNGEE. Germline trimming cut 0 bases from V and 8 bases from J; bases unmatched to any gene: 7. The CDR3 loop reads CASSVGSSGGASTQYF. In nucleotides, the CDR3 is TGTGCCAGCAGCGTAGGATCTAGCGGGGGGGCCAGTACGCAGTATTTT.

This clone has just a few counts. The rearrangement links TRBV4-2 to TRBJ2-3; 7 nucleotides agree with TRBD1. This CDR3 comprises 15 residues. V dropped 0 bases and J dropped 0; count of bases not matched to a gene: 0. CDR1 is LGHNA and CDR2 is YNFKEQ in the germline V gene. CDR3 DNA sequence: TGTGCCAGCAGCCAAGAACAGGGGAGCACAGATACGCAGTATTTT. It codes for CASSQEQGSTDTQYF.

This clone was seen a single time. The rearrangement uses TRBV2 and TRBJ2-5; 11 nucleotides match TRBD2. J was trimmed by 5 bases and V by 10 bases; bases with no gene match: 15. CDR1 SNHLY and CDR2 FYNNEI come from the germline V gene. The CDR3 runs to 16 residues. CDR3 sequence reads: CATFFNSGGARETQYF. The CDR3 DNA reads as TGTGCCACGTTTTTTAATAGCGGGGGGGCCCGTGAGACCCAGTACTTC. Drawing the rest from reference TRBV2 and TRBJ2-5, the complete variable domain is EPEVTQTPSHQVTQMGQEVILRCVPISNHLYFYWYRQILGQKVEFLVSFYNNEISEKSEIFDDQFSVERPDGSNFTLKIRSTKLEDSAMYFCATFFNSGGARETQYFGPGTRLLVL.

V is TRBV18 and J is TRBJ2-7; tentatively, D is TRBD2 (5 bases). Deletions cut 2 bases from V and 6 bases from J, with 20 bases between. The germline gives CDR1 KGHSH, CDR2 LQKENI. This CDR3 is 16 amino acids long. CDR3: CASSPVVGALLLEQYF. Written as DNA, the CDR3 is TGTGCCAGCTCACCAGTGGTGGGAGCGCTTCTTCTCGAGCAGTACTTC. The entire variable domain, with the rest obtained from reference TRBV18 and TRBJ2-7, is as follows: NAGVMQNPRHLVRRRGQEARLRCSPMKGHSHVYWYRQLPEEGLKFMVYLQKENIIDESGMPKERFSAEFPKEGPSILRIQQVVRGDSAAYFCASSPVVGALLLEQYFGPGTRLTVT.